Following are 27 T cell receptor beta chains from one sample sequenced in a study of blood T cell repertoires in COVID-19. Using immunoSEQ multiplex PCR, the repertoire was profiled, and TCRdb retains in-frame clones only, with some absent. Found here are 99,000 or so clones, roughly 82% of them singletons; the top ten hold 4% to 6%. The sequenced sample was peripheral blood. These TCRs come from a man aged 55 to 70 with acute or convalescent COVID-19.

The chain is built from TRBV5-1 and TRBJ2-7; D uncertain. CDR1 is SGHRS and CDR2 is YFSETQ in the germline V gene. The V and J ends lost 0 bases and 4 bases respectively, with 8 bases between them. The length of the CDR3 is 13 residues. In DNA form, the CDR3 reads TGCGCCAGCAGCTTGGCGTCGGAGTACGAGCAGTACTTC. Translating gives CASSLASEYEQYF.

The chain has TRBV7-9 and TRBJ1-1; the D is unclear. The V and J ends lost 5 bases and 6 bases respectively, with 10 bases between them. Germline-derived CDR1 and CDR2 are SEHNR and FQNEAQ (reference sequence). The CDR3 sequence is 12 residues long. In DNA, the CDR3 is TGTGCCAGCAGCCAGTGGGAGGCTGAAGCTTTCTTT. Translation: CASSQWEAEAFF.

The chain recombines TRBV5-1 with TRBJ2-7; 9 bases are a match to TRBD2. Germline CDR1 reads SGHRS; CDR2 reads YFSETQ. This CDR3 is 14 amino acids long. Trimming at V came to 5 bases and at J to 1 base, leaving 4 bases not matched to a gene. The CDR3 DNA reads TGCGCCAGCAGGTCGGGACTAGCATCCTACGAGCAGTACTTC. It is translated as CASRSGLASYEQYF.

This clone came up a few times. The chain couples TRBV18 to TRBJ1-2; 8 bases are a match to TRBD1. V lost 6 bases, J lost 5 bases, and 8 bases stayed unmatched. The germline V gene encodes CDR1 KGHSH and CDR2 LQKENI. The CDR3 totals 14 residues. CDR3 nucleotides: TGTGCCAGCTCCCCCCAGGGGGCGGGGTATGGCTACACCTTC. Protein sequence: CASSPQGAGYGYTF.

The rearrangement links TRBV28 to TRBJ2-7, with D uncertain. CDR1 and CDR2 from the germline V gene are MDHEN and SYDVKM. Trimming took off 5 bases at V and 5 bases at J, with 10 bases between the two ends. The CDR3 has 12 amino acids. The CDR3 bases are TGTGCCAGCAGTCCCCTATTTGACGAGCAGTACTTC. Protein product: CASSPLFDEQYF.

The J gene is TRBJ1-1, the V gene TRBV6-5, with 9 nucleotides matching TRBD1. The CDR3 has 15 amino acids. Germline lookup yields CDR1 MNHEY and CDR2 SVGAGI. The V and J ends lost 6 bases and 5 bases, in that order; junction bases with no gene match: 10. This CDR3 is CASRGTGTGRTEAFF. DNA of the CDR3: TGTGCCAGCAGAGGAACCGGGACAGGGAGGACTGAAGCTTTCTTT.

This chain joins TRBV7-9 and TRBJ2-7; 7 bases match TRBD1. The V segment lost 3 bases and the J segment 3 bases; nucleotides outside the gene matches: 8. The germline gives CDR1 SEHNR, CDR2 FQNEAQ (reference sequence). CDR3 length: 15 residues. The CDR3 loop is CASSFSTGVSYEQYF. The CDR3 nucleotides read TGTGCCAGCAGCTTTAGTACAGGGGTAAGCTACGAGCAGTACTTC.

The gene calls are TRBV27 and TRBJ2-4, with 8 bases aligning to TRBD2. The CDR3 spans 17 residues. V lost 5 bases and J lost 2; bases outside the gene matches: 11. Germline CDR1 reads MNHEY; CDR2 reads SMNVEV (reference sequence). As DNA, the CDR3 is TGTGCCAGCAGTGCATATCGACTAGCGACTTCCAAAAACATTCAGTACTTC. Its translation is CASSAYRLATSKNIQYF.

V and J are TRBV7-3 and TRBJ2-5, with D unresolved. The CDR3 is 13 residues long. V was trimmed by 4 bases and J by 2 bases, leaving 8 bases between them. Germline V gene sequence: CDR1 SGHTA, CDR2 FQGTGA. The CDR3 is CASSSHRQETQYF. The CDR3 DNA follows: TGTGCCAGCAGCTCTCACAGACAAGAGACCCAGTACTTC.

This CDR3 is CASSLELAYDIQYF. In nucleotides, the CDR3 is TGCGCCAGCAGCTTGGAACTAGCTTACGACATTCAGTACTTC. The rearrangement joins TRBV5-1 to TRBJ2-4; D is perhaps TRBD2 (6 bases). The CDR3 length is 14 residues. Germline V gene lookup returns CDR1 SGHRS and CDR2 YFSETQ. The V end lost 0 bases, the J end lost 8 bases, and 12 bases lay between the germline ends.

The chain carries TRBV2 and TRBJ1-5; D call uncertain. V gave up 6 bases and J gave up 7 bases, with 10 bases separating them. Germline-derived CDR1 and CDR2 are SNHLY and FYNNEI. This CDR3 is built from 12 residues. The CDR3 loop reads CASSDEGQPQHF. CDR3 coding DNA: TGTGCCAGCAGCGACGAGGGACAGCCCCAGCATTTT.

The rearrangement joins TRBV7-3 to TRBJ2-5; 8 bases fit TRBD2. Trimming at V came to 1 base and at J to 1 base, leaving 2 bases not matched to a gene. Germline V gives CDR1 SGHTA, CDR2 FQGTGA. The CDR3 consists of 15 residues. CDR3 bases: TGTGCCAGCAGCTTAATCGGGGGGGCCCAAGAGACCCAGTACTTC. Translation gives CASSLIGGAQETQYF.

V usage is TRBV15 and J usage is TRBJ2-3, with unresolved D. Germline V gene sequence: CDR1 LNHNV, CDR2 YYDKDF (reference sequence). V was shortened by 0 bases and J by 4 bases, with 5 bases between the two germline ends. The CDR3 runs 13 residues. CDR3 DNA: TGTGCCACCAGCAGAGATCGTGCAGATACGCAGTATTTT. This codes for CATSRDRADTQYF.

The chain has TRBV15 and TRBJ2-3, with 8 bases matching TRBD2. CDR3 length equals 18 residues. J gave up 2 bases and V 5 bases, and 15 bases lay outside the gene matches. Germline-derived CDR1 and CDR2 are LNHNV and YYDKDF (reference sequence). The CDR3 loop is CATSGLGGAGDNTDTQYF. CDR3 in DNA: TGTGCCACCAGCGGCCTAGGCGGAGCGGGAGATAACACAGATACGCAGTATTTT.

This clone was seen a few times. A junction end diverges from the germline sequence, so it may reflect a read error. CDR3 protein: CASSLFGQGSNRPQHF. The CDR3 DNA reads as TGTGCCAGCAGCTTATTCGGACAGGGCTCTAATCGGCCCCAGCATTTT. The rearrangement uses TRBV5-6 and TRBJ1-5; 8 bases line up with TRBD1. Germline assignment: CDR1 SGHDT and CDR2 YYEEEE. The CDR3 is made up of 16 amino acids.

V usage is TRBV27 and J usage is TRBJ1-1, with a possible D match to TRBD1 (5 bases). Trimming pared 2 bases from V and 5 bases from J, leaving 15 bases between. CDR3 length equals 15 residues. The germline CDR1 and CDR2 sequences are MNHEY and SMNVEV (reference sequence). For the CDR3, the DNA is TGTGCCAGCAGTTTAGTCCCCTCCCAGGGTACTGAAGCTTTCTTT. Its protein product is CASSLVPSQGTEAFF.

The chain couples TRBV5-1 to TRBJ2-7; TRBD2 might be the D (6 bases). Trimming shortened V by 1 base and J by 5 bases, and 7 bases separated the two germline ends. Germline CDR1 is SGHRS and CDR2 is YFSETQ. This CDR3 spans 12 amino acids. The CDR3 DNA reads TGCGCCAGCAGCTTGCCGGGGGACGAGCAGTACTTC. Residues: CASSLPGDEQYF.

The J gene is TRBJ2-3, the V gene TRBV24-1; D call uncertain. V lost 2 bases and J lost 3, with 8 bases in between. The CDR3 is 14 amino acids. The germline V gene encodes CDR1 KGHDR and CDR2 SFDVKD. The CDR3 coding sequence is TGTGCCACCAGTGATTACCTAGATACAGATACGCAGTATTTT. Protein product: CATSDYLDTDTQYF.

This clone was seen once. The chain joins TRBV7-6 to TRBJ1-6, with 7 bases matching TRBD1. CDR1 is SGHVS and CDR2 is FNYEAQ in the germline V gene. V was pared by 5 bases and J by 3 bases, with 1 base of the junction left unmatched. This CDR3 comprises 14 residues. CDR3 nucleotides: TGTGCCAGCAGCCGGGACAGCTATAATTCACCCCTCCACTTT. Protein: CASSRDSYNSPLHF.

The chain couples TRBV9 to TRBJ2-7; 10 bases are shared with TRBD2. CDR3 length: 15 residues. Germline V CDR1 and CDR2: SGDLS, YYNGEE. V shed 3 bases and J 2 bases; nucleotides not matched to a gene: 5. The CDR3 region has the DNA TGTGCCAGCAGCGCCGGGACTAGCGCCACCTACGAGCAGTACTTC. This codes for CASSAGTSATYEQYF.

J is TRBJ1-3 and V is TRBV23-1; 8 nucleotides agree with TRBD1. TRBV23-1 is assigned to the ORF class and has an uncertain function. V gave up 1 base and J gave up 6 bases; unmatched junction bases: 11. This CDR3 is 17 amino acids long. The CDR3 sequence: CASSQYQRGQGQNTIYF. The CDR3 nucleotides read TGCGCCAGCAGTCAATACCAAAGAGGACAGGGTCAAAACACCATATATTTT.

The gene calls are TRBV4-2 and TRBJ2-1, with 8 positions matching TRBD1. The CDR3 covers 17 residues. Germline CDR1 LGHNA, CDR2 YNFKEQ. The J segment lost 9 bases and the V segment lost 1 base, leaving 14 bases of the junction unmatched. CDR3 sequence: CASSQASEGRGQREQFF. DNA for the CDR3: TGTGCCAGCAGCCAAGCCTCGGAGGGCAGGGGGCAACGTGAGCAGTTCTTC.

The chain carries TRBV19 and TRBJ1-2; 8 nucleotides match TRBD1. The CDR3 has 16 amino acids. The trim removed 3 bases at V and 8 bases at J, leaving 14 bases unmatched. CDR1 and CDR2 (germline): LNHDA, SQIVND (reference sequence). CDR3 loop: CASSMWDAGTGNGYTF. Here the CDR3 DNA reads TGTGCCAGTAGTATGTGGGACGCCGGGACAGGAAACGGCTACACCTTC.

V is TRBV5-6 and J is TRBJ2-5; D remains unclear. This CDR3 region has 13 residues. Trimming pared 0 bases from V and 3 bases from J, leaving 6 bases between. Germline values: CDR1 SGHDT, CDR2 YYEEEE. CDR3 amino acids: CASSLGGEETQYF. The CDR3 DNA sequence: TGTGCCAGCAGCTTGGGCGGAGAAGAGACCCAGTACTTC. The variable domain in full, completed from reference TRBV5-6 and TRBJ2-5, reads DAGVTQSPTHLIKTRGQQVTLRCSPKSGHDTVSWYQQALGQGPQFIFQYYEEEERQRGNFPDRFSGHQFPNYSSELNVNALLLGDSALYLCASSLGGEETQYFGPGTRLLVL.

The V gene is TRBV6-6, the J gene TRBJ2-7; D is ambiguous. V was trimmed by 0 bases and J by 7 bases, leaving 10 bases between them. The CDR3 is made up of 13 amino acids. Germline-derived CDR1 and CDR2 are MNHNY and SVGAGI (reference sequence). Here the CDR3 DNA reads TGTGCCAGCAGTTACTCGTTTGCGGTAGAGCAGTACTTC. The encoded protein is CASSYSFAVEQYF.

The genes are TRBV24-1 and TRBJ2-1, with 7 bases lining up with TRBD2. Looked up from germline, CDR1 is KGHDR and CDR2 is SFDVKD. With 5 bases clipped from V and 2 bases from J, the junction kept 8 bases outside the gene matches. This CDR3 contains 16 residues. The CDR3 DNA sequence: TGTGCCACCAGTGGGCCTCAGCGGGGCACCTACAATGAGCAGTTCTTC. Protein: CATSGPQRGTYNEQFF.

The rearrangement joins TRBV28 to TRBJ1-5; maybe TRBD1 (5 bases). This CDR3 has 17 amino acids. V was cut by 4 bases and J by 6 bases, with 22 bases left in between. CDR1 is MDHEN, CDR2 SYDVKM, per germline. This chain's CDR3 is CASSSGGGSSWSQPQHF. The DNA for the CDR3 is TGTGCCAGCAGTTCTGGGGGAGGGAGTTCTTGGAGTCAGCCCCAGCATTTT.